This TCR beta chain was identified in a study of cytomegalovirus exposure and HLA in healthy donors. This clone has only one observation. CDR1 is MNHNY and CDR2 is SVGAGI in the germline V gene (reference sequence). The CDR3 is 13 residues long. The study ran its PCR with 60 Vbeta and 13 Jbeta primers. The table came from immunoSEQ multiplex PCR; TCRdb's copy has only in-frame clones and leaves some out. The profile shows roughly 200,000 clones, roughly 80% of them singletons. The chain is built from TRBV6-6 and TRBJ2-5; D ambiguous. The J call may be in error: the DNA end matches TRBJ2-7 better. The TCR originated in a woman aged 30 to 39 in good health and CMV-seropositive. Sequencing input: PBMCs. The CDR3 here is CASGDLSSYEQYF. The CDR3 DNA sequence: TGTGCCAGCGGAGACCTGAGCTCCTACGAGCAGTACTTC.